This T cell receptor (beta chain) stems from a study of OX40 agonist ivuxolimab in advanced cancers. About the study: It was ivuxolimab, an agonistic anti-OX40 (CD134) antibody, that patients were treated with. The study enrolled dose-escalation patients with hepatocellular carcinoma, melanoma, renal cell or head and neck cancer. Prior anti-PD-1, anti-PD-L1 or anti-CTLA-4 therapy was allowed; 35% to 40% had some.

At cycle 4 day 1, cycle 7 day 1, and baseline, blood was sampled. Assay: immunoSEQ multiplex PCR; the TCRdb copy retains only in-frame clones and omits some. This table has fewer than 80,000 clones, 85% appearing once. Between the trimmed V and J ends, which lost 2 bases and 3 bases, there was a span of 10 bases. From germline, CDR1 is WSHSY and CDR2 SAAADI. This CDR3 contains 14 residues. This TCR was sampled from an adult with an advanced solid tumor such as melanoma, head and neck, liver or kidney cancer. The chain links TRBV10-2 to TRBJ1-2; D remains ambiguous. The sequenced sample was CD4+ or CD8+ T cells sorted from blood, obtained in a trial of the OX40 agonist ivuxolimab. The CDR3 reads CASSERIGHYGYTF. CDR3 DNA: TGCGCCAGCAGTGAGCGGATAGGCCACTATGGCTACACCTTC.